Listed here are 26 T cell receptor beta chains from one sample, sequenced in a study of blood T cell repertoires in COVID-19. Data came from immunoSEQ multiplex PCR; TCRdb stores just in-frame clones and leaves some out. The sample holds 250,000 or so clones; approximately 83% are singletons and the top ten take around 3.3%. The specimen was PBMCs or T cells enriched from blood (not recorded which). The receptors stem from a woman aged 40 to 50 who had been exposed to COVID-19.

The chain has TRBV7-6 and TRBJ2-1; D is possibly TRBD2 (6 bases). Between the trimmed V and J ends, which lost 0 bases and 9 bases, there was a span of 6 bases. This CDR3 spans 12 amino acids. CDR1 SGHVS and CDR2 FNYEAQ come from the germline V gene. The CDR3 region is CASSLAGGEQFF. The CDR3 bases are TGTGCCAGCAGCTTAGCGGGGGGTGAGCAGTTCTTC.

The chain recombines TRBV7-8 with TRBJ1-1; the D is unclear. The CDR3 is 12 residues long. Germline V gene lookup returns CDR1 SGHVS and CDR2 FQNEAQ. Deletions cut 5 bases from V and 0 bases from J, with 4 bases between. CDR3 residues: CASSRLNTEAFF. Written as DNA, the CDR3 is TGTGCCAGCAGCCGCTTGAACACTGAAGCTTTCTTT. Complete variable domain (other parts from reference TRBV7-8 and TRBJ1-1): GAGVSQSPRYKVAKRGQDVALRCDPISGHVSLFWYQQALGQGPEFLTYFQNEAQLDKSGLPSDRFFAERPEGSVSTLKIQRTQQEDSAVYLCASSRLNTEAFFGQGTRLTVV.

This clone appeared a few times. One end of the junction is discordant with germline, which a read error may explain. This chain joins TRBV30 and TRBJ1-1, with 12 bases that match TRBD1. The CDR3 is 12 residues long. Looked up from germline, CDR1 is GTSNPN and CDR2 is SVGIG (reference sequence). The DNA for the CDR3 is TGTGCCTGGAGAGCCGGGACAGGGGGCGTTCAATTT. Translating gives CAWRAGTGGVQF.

V and J are TRBV6-5 and TRBJ2-3; TRBD2 matches at 10 bases. From germline, CDR1 is MNHEY and CDR2 SVGAGI. With 6 bases clipped from V and 2 bases from J, the junction kept 5 bases outside the gene matches. The CDR3 runs 15 residues. The chain's CDR3 is CASSLGLADTDTQYF. Written as DNA, the CDR3 is TGTGCCAGCAGCCTCGGACTAGCGGACACAGATACGCAGTATTTT.

This clone was observed a single time. The chain links TRBV12-5 to TRBJ1-1, with D possibly TRBD1 on 5 matching bases. The CDR3 consists of 14 residues. Germline CDR1 is LGHNT and CDR2 is FRNRAP. V was clipped by 6 bases and J by 1 base, with 12 bases between them. Written as DNA, the CDR3 is TGTGCTAGTGGCCAAGGGGCTTGGAACACTGAAGCTTTCTTT. Encoded protein: CASGQGAWNTEAFF.

The V gene is TRBV27, the J gene TRBJ1-2; 8 nucleotides agree with TRBD1. The CDR3 spans 18 residues. V was clipped by 1 base and J by 6 bases; unmatched bases: 16. Germline V lookup: CDR1 MNHEY, CDR2 SMNVEV (reference sequence). The CDR3 region is CASSLYQSGGQGADGYTF. The CDR3 DNA follows: TGTGCCAGCAGTTTATATCAATCAGGGGGGCAGGGGGCGGATGGCTACACCTTC.

CDR3 residues: CASSLSSTYNSPLHF. In DNA form, the CDR3 reads TGTGCCAGCAGTTTATCGTCCACTTATAATTCACCCCTCCACTTT. The rearrangement joins TRBV27 to TRBJ1-6, with D uncertain. This CDR3 spans 15 amino acids. Germline assignment: CDR1 MNHEY and CDR2 SMNVEV (reference sequence). Trimming took off 0 bases at V and 4 bases at J, with 7 bases between the two ends.

The rearrangement links TRBV3-1 (or the pseudogene TRBV3-2) to TRBJ2-1, with no clear D. The CDR3 contains 13 residues. V was shortened by 1 base and J by 9 bases, with 10 bases between the two germline ends. CDR1 is LGHDT and CDR2 is YNNKEL in the germline V gene (reference sequence). CDR3 bases: TGTGCCAGCAGCCAAGGAAAGCGTACTGAGCAGTTCTTC. This codes for CASSQGKRTEQFF.

The chain has TRBV7-2 and TRBJ2-7; TRBD2 aligns across 7 bases. CDR1 and CDR2 (germline): SGHTA, FQGNSA. Trimming took 5 bases from V and 2 from J; bases not matched to a gene: 9. This CDR3 region has 15 residues. In DNA, the CDR3 is TGTGCCAGCAGCCTCGTGGGGGGGGGTACCTACGAGCAGTACTTC. This sequence encodes CASSLVGGGTYEQYF.

The CDR3 region is CASSPDSGDTIYF. The CDR3 nucleotides read TGTGCCAGCAGCCCAGACAGTGGGGACACCATATATTTT. This sequence joins TRBV11-1 and TRBJ1-3, with D maybe TRBD1 (5 bases). The V gene lost 5 bases and the J gene lost 8 bases, with 13 bases spanning the gap. This CDR3 is built from 13 residues. Germline CDR1 is SGHAT and CDR2 is FQDESV (reference sequence).

V and J are TRBV3-1 (or the pseudogene TRBV3-2) and TRBJ1-2, with 8 positions matching TRBD1. The V segment lost 1 base and the J segment 2 bases; nucleotides outside the gene matches: 9. The CDR3 contains 17 residues. CDR1 and CDR2 (germline): LGHDT, YNNKEL (reference sequence). DNA of the CDR3: TGTGCCAGCAGCCAAGCCCACTCAAGACAGGGGAACTATGGCTACACCTTC. As protein: CASSQAHSRQGNYGYTF.

In the case of this clone: At one of its ends the junction is not consistent with the germline gene, which may arise from a read error. The J gene is TRBJ1-1, the V gene TRBV30; a weak D match, TRBD1 (5 bases). The CDR3 is made up of 13 amino acids. Germline CDR1 is GTSNPN and CDR2 is SVGIG (reference sequence). The CDR3 DNA reads TGTGCCTGGATGAGGCAGACGGACACTGAAACTTTCTTT. Its protein is CAWMRQTDTETFF. The full variable domain, its missing parts supplied by reference TRBV30 and TRBJ1-1, is SQTIHQWPATLVQPVGSPLSLECTVEGTSNPNLYWYRQAAGRGLQLLFYSVGIGQISSEVPQNLSASRPQDRQFILSSKKLLLSDSGFYLCAWMRQTDTETFFGQGTRLTVV.

The chain joins TRBV5-1 to TRBJ1-1; D gene unclear. This CDR3 is 14 amino acids long. Trimming took off 7 bases at V and 4 bases at J, with 17 bases between the two ends. Germline V lookup: CDR1 SGHRS, CDR2 YFSETQ. This CDR3 is CASWSRARGTEAFF. Here the CDR3 DNA reads TGCGCCAGCTGGTCTAGGGCGCGGGGCACTGAAGCTTTCTTT.

J is TRBJ2-1 and V is TRBV5-4; 9 nucleotides match TRBD1. V gave up 4 bases and J gave up 6 bases; unmatched junction bases: 11. The germline V gene encodes CDR1 SGHNT and CDR2 YYREEE (reference sequence). The CDR3 sequence is 16 residues long. The CDR3 DNA reads TGTGCCAGCAGCGTAGGGACAGGGCTTCTCGGCAATGAGCAGTTCTTC. The encoded protein is CASSVGTGLLGNEQFF.

The V and J genes are TRBV7-8 and TRBJ1-2; TRBD1 agrees at 7 bases. The CDR3 is 13 residues long. The germline V gene encodes CDR1 SGHVS and CDR2 FQNEAQ. The trim removed 5 bases at V and 1 base at J, leaving 1 base unmatched. CDR3 sequence reads: CASSRDSNYGYTF. The CDR3 bases are TGTGCCAGCAGCCGGGACAGTAACTATGGCTACACCTTC. The full variable domain, completed using reference TRBV7-8 and TRBJ1-2, is GAGVSQSPRYKVAKRGQDVALRCDPISGHVSLFWYQQALGQGPEFLTYFQNEAQLDKSGLPSDRFFAERPEGSVSTLKIQRTQQEDSAVYLCASSRDSNYGYTFGSGTRLTVV.

This clone is a singleton in its sample. This chain joins TRBV19 and TRBJ2-1; D ambiguous. The V and J ends lost 5 bases and 10 bases respectively, with 24 bases between them. This CDR3 is built from 16 residues. Per the germline V gene, CDR1 is LNHDA and CDR2 is SQIVND (reference sequence). The CDR3 sequence: CASSSAARHSRWEQFF. The CDR3 DNA reads as TGTGCCAGTAGTTCGGCTGCCAGGCACTCCAGGTGGGAGCAGTTCTTC.

The chain carries TRBV9 and TRBJ2-2, with 12 bases lining up with TRBD1. The germline V gene has CDR1 SGDLS and CDR2 YYNGEE. The CDR3 sequence is 16 residues long. After removal of 0 bases from V and 9 bases from J, the junction contained 6 bases not matched to a gene. Here the CDR3 reads CASSVEGDRGRRELFF. CDR3 sequence (DNA): TGTGCCAGCAGCGTAGAAGGGGACAGGGGGCGGCGGGAGCTGTTTTTT.

V is TRBV9 and J is TRBJ2-1; D may be TRBD2 (7 bases). Deletions cut 1 base from V and 5 bases from J, with 22 bases between. Germline CDR1 SGDLS, CDR2 YYNGEE. CDR3 length equals 18 residues. CDR3 region: CASSVTVWGGQGHNEQFF. Here the CDR3 DNA reads TGTGCCAGCAGCGTAACCGTGTGGGGGGGCCAAGGCCACAATGAGCAGTTCTTC.

The rearrangement joins TRBV4-1 to TRBJ1-3; possibly TRBD1 for D (6 bases). The V and J ends lost 0 bases and 2 bases respectively, with 17 bases between them. Per the germline V gene, CDR1 is MGHRA and CDR2 is YSYEKL. The CDR3 is 18 residues long. The CDR3 DNA reads TGCGCCAGCAGCCAAGAAGGTATAGCAGGGGCGGCTGGAAACACCATATATTTT. It specifies CASSQEGIAGAAGNTIYF.

The V and J genes are TRBV6-2 or TRBV6-3 and TRBJ1-5; TRBD1 is a possible D gene (5 bases). From germline, CDR1 is MNHEY and CDR2 SVGEGT. The CDR3 has 13 residues. Trimming shortened V by 0 bases and J by 5 bases, and 5 bases separated the two germline ends. Here the CDR3 reads CASSYSGDQPQHF. The CDR3 DNA is TGTGCCAGCAGTTACTCAGGGGATCAGCCCCAGCATTTT.

This clone was seen a few times. The chain employs TRBV4-1 and TRBJ1-1; D is unresolved. The CDR3 length is 14 residues. CDR1 and CDR2 (germline): MGHRA, YSYEKL. Trimming pared 5 bases from V and 1 base from J, leaving 11 bases between. The CDR3, as DNA: TGCGCCAGCAGCACCCGGGAGAAGAACACTGAAGCTTTCTTT. This translates into CASSTREKNTEAFF.

The chain couples TRBV19 to TRBJ2-7, with TRBD2 matching 7 bases. Looked up from germline, CDR1 is LNHDA and CDR2 is SQIVND (reference sequence). The CDR3 length is 14 residues. With 6 bases clipped from V and 2 bases from J, the junction kept 7 bases outside the gene matches. CDR3 sequence: CASRGSGVPYEQYF. The CDR3, as DNA: TGTGCCAGTAGGGGGAGCGGGGTCCCCTACGAGCAGTACTTC.

The CDR3 nucleotides are TGTGCCAGCTTCCAAAGACTAGCGGGGGGGCAAGATACGCAGTATTTT. Translation gives CASFQRLAGGQDTQYF. The chain links TRBV2 to TRBJ2-3; 14 bases line up with TRBD2. CDR3 length: 16 residues. V trimming: 8 bases; J trimming: 5 bases; junction bases outside the gene matches: 9. Germline CDR1 reads SNHLY; CDR2 reads FYNNEI.

The chain links TRBV19 to TRBJ1-1, with unresolved D. The CDR3 covers 15 residues. Trimming took 7 bases from V and 4 from J, leaving 19 bases between them. The V gene's germline CDR1 is LNHDA and CDR2 SQIVND (reference sequence). The CDR3 DNA follows: TGTGCCAGTACCCGGGTGGAGGGAGGTGGCACTGAAGCTTTCTTT. Residues: CASTRVEGGGTEAFF.

The J gene is TRBJ1-1, the V gene TRBV3-1 (or the pseudogene TRBV3-2), with D tentatively TRBD1 (6 bases). Germline V gene data show CDR1 as LGHDT and CDR2 as YNNKEL (reference sequence). V lost 4 bases and J 8 bases, leaving 11 bases between the germline ends. The CDR3 has 12 residues. CDR3 nucleotides: TGTGCCAGCAGCCCTGGACAGTTAGAAGCTTTCTTT. Its protein product is CASSPGQLEAFF.

The chain has TRBV15 and TRBJ2-5; 7 bases agree with TRBD2. This CDR3 region has 19 residues. The V gene end was trimmed by 3 bases and the J gene end by 2 bases; junction bases not matched to a gene: 18. Germline V lookup: CDR1 LNHNV, CDR2 YYDKDF (reference sequence). CDR3 coding DNA: TGTGCCACCAGCAGCCTAGGGACTAAGGCAGCGGGGAGTCAAGAGACCCAGTACTTC. Its protein is CATSSLGTKAAGSQETQYF.